A single sample is the source of the 2 T cell receptor beta chains below, sequenced in a study of circulating CD8 cells and anti-PD-1 response in melanoma. The QIAseq Immune Repertoire TCR panel built the libraries from roughly 15 ng of total RNA. MiXCR, applied by TCRdb to the reads, yields one record per CDR3 protein. The top ten hold approximately 39% of the sample, which has about 330 distinct CDR3 sequences, roughly 8% seen once. From live CD3+CD8+TCRalphabeta+ cells, four PD-1 and/or TIGIT subsets were sorted. Here the sequenced sample was CD8+ T cells from PBMCs, taken at baseline or after one month of anti-PD-1 therapy (not recorded which). All receptors come from a human donor with melanoma.

On this clonotype: One junction end disagrees with the germline gene, perhaps due to a read error. The chain couples TRBV5-1 to TRBJ2-7; no clear D gene. The CDR3 consists of 14 residues. From germline, CDR1 is SGHRS and CDR2 YFSETQ. The CDR3 is CACSLGSYSYVQYF. The DNA for the CDR3 is TGCGCCTGCAGCTTGGGTAGCTACTCCTACGTGCAGTACTTC.

In this sample, this clonotype is medium-sized. V usage is TRBV30 and J usage is TRBJ2-1; a possible D gene is TRBD1 (5 bases). Trimming pared 4 bases from V and 8 bases from J, leaving 15 bases between. The length of the CDR3 is 13 residues. From germline, CDR1 is GTSNPN and CDR2 SVGIG (reference sequence). The DNA for the CDR3 is TGTGCCTGGACCGACTTAAGGGGCTATGAGCAGTTCTTC. It is translated as CAWTDLRGYEQFF. The whole variable domain, filled in from reference TRBV30 and TRBJ2-1, reads SQTIHQWPATLVQPVGSPLSLECTVEGTSNPNLYWYRQAAGRGLQLLFYSVGIGQISSEVPQNLSASRPQDRQFILSSKKLLLSDSGFYLCAWTDLRGYEQFFGPGTRLTVL.